This T cell receptor (beta chain) came from a study of T cells expressing NK-cell markers. Study-wide results and caveats: In more than 5 donors, dominant CD3+CD56+NKG2C+ clones formed about 1.0-7.0% of CD8+ cells. These clonotypes also led the CD3+CD56-NKG2C+ fraction in a few donors.

Germline assignment: CDR1 DFQATT and CDR2 SNEGSKA (reference sequence). CDR3 size: 15 residues. With UMIs, 5'RACE template switching was used to make TCR beta cDNA. TCRdb derives one entry per CDR3 protein from the 5' RACE reads, leaving out DNA. The sample totals approximately 440,000 distinct CDR3 sequences. On this clonotype itself: Antigen: not known.

The genes are TRBV20-1 and TRBJ1-3. The sample consisted of blood T cells: a sorted CD56 or NKG2C T cell subset, CD4+ or CD8+ T cells, or bulk PBMC T cells (not recorded which). This clonotype originated in a woman aged 45-65 years in good health. The CDR3 loop is CSARTDPGSGNTIYF.